The TCR beta chain described here comes from a study of neurological immune-mediated disorders. General study points: The greatest degree of TCR clonal expansion was observed in HTLV-1-associated myelopathy, with the lowest in multiple sclerosis, below that of healthy controls.

A blood bank in Maryland, USA, provided the volunteers who served as healthy controls. PBMCs stored at -80 C, 2 million in total, were the source of the unsorted libraries. V was clipped by 2 bases and J by 4 bases, with 21 bases between them. Germline CDR1 SGDLS, CDR2 YYNGEE. CDR3 length: 17 residues. The authors made cDNA by 5'RACE with 10-nucleotide random UMIs. Via MiXCR, TCRdb re-called the 5' RACE reads, giving one row per CDR3 protein. The sample records 25,000 to 35,000 distinct CDR3 sequences, 10% to 15% being singletons. This clonotype was observed many times. The target antigen is unknown. Input material: PBMCs. The clonotype was recovered from a man aged 55 to 69 in good health. V and J are TRBV9 and TRBJ2-5; D perhaps matches TRBD2 (6 bases). The chain's CDR3 is CASSVNRGLATPETQYF. In nucleotides, the CDR3 is TGTGCCAGCAGCGTCAACCGTGGGCTAGCGACTCCAGAGACCCAGTACTTC.